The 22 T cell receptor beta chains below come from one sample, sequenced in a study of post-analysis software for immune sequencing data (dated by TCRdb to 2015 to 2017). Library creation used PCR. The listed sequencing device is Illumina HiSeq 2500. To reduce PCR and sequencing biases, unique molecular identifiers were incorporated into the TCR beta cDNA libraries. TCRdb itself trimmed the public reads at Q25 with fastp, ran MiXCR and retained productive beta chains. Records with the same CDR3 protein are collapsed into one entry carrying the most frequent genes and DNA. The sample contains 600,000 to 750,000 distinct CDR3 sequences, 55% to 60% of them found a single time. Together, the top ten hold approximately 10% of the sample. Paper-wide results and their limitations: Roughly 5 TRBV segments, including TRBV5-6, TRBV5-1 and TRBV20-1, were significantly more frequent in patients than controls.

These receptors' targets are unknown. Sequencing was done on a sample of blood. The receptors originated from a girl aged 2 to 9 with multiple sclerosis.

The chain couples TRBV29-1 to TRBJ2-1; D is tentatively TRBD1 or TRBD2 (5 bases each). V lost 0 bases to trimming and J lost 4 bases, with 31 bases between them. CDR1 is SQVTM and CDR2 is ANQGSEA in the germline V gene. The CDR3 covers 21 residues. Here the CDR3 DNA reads TGCAGCGTTGAAGATTCTTTGAGGGACCCGGACCAGGCCGGTGGGTACAATGAGCAGTTCTTC. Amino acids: CSVEDSLRDPDQAGGYNEQFF.

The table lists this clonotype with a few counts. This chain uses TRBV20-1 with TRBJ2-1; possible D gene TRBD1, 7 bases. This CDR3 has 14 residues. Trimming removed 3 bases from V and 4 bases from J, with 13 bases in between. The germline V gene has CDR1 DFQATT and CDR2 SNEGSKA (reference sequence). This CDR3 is CSARKGAGYNEQFF. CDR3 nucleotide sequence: TGCAGTGCTAGGAAGGGGGCGGGATACAATGAGCAGTTCTTC.

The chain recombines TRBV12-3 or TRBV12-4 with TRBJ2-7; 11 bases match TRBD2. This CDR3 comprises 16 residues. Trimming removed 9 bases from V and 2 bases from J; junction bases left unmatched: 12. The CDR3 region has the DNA TGTGCCAGTCTTAGCGGGAGGGCCCCAGGGGCCTACGAGCAGTACTTC. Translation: CASLSGRAPGAYEQYF.

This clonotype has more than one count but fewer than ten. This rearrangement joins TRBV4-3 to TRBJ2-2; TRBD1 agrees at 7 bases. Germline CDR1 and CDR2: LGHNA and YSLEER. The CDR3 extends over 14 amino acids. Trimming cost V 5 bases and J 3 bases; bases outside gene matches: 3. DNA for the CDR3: TGCGCCAGCAGCGGACAGGAGCACACCGGGGAGCTGTTTTTT. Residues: CASSGQEHTGELFF.

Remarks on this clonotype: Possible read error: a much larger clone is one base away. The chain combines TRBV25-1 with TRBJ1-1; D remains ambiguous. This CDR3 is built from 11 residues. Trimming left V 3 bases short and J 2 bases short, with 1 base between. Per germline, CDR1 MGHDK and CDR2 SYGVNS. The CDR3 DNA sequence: TGTGCCAGCAGTGACAACACTGAAGCTTTCTTT. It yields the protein CASSDNTEAFF. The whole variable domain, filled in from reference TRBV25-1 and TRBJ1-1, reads EADIYQTPRYLVIGTGKKITLECSQTMGHDKMYWYQQDPGMELHLIHYSYGVNSTEKGDLSSESTVSRIRTEHFPLTLESARPSHTSQYLCASSDNTEAFFGQGTRLTVV.

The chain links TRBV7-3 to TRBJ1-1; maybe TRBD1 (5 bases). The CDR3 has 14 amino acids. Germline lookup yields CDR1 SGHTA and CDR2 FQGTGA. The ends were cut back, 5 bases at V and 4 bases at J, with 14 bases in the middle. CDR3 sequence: CASSTIQGATEAFF. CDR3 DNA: TGTGCCAGCAGCACTATCCAGGGTGCCACTGAAGCTTTCTTT.

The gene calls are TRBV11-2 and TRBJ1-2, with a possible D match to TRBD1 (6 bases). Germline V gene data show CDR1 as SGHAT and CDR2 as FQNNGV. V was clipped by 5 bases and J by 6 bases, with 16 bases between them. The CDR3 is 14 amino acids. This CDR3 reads CASSPARQVNGYTF. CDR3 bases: TGTGCCAGCAGCCCCGCCAGACAGGTGAATGGCTACACCTTC.

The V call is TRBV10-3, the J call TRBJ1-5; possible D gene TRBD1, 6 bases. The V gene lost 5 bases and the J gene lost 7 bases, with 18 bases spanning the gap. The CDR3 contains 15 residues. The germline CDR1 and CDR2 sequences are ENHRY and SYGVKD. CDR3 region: CAISTLGGVGQPQHF. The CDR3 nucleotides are TGTGCCATCAGTACCTTGGGGGGCGTAGGCCAGCCCCAGCATTTT.

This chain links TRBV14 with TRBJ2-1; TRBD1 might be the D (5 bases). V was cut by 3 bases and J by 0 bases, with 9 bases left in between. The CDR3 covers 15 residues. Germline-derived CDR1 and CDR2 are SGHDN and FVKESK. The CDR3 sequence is CASSHPRGSYNEQFF. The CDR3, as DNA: TGTGCCAGCAGCCACCCAAGGGGCTCCTACAATGAGCAGTTCTTC.

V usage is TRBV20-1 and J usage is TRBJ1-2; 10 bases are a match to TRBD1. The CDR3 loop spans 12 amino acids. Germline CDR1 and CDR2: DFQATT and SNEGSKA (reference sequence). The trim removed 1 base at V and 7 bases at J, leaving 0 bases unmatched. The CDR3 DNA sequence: TGCAGTGCTAGAGGGACAGGGGGTGGCTACACCTTC. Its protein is CSARGTGGGYTF.

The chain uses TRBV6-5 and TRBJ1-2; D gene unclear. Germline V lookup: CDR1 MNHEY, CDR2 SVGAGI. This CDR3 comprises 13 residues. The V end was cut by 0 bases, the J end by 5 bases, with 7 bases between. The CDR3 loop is CASSYSIGYGYTF. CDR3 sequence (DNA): TGTGCCAGCAGTTACTCGATAGGATATGGCTACACCTTC.

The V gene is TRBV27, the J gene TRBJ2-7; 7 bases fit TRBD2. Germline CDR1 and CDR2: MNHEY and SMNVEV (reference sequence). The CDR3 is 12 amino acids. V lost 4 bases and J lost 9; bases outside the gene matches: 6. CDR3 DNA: TGTGCCAGCAGTTCCCCGGGGGGTGGGCAGTACTTC. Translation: CASSSPGGGQYF.

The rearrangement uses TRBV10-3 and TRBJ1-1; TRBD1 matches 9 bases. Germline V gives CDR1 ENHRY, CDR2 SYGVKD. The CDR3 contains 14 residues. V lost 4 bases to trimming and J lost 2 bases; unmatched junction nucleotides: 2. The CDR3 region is CAISGGQGNTEAFF. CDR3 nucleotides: TGTGCCATCAGTGGGGGACAGGGTAACACTGAAGCTTTCTTT.

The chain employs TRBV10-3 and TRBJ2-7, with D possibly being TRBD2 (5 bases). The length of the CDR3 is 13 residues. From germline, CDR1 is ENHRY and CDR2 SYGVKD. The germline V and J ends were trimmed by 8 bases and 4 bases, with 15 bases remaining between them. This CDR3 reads CAIGREYLYEQYF. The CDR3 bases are TGTGCCATCGGCCGGGAATACCTGTACGAGCAGTACTTC.

The CDR3 here is CSVEVGGDPYNEQFF. The CDR3 DNA is TGCAGCGTTGAAGTAGGAGGTGACCCCTACAATGAGCAGTTCTTC. The genes are TRBV29-1 and TRBJ2-1; maybe TRBD2 (5 bases). CDR3 length: 15 amino acids. CDR1 is SQVTM and CDR2 is ANQGSEA in the germline V gene. The V end lost 1 base, the J end lost 2 bases, and 12 bases lay between the germline ends.

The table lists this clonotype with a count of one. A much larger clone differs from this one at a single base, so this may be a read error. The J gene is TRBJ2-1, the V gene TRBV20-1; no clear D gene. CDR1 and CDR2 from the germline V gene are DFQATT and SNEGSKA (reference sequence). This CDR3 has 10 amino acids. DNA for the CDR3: TGCAGTGCTATCTACAATGAGCGGTTCTTC. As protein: CSAIYNERFF.

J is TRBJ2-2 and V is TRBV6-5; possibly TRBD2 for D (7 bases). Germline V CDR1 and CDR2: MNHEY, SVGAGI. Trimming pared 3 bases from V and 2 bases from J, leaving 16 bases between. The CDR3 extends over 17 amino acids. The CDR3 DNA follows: TGTGCCAGCAGTTATTCGGGGGGCTGGTCTAACACCGGGGAGCTGTTTTTT. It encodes CASSYSGGWSNTGELFF.

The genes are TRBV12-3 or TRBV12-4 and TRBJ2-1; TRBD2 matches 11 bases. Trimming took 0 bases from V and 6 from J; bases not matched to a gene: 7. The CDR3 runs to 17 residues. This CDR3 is CASSLAQTSGRINEQFF. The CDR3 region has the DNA TGTGCCAGCAGTTTAGCGCAAACTAGCGGGAGAATCAATGAGCAGTTCTTC.

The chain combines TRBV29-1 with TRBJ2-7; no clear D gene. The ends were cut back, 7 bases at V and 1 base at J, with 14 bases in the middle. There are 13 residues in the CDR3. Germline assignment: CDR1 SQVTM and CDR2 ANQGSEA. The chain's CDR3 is CSAKQAVSYEQYF. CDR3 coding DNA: TGCAGCGCAAAGCAGGCTGTATCCTACGAGCAGTACTTC.

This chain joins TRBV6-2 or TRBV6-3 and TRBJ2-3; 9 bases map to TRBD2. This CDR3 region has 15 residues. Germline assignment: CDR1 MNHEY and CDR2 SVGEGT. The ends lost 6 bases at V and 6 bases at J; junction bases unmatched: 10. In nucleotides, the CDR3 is TGTGCCAGCAGGACCAAGCGGGGGGCCGAGGATACGCAGTATTTT. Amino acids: CASRTKRGAEDTQYF.

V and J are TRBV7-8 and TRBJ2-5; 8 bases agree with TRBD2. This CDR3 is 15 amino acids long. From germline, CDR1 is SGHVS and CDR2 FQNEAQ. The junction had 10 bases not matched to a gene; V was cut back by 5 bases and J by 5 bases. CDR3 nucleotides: TGTGCCAGCAGCCCCCGGACTAGCAGAATGGAGACCCAGTACTTC. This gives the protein CASSPRTSRMETQYF.

This CDR3 reads CSVPDRGRVNEQFF. CDR3 nucleotides: TGCAGCGTTCCGGACAGGGGGCGTGTAAATGAGCAGTTCTTC. This rearrangement joins TRBV29-1 to TRBJ2-1; 11 bases line up with TRBD1. Germline-derived CDR1 and CDR2 are SQVTM and ANQGSEA. Germline trimming cut 5 bases from V and 7 bases from J; bases unmatched to any gene: 7. CDR3 size: 14 residues.